This T cell receptor (beta chain) was captured in a study of blood T cell repertoires in COVID-19. Overall study: Spain, Italy and the United States supplied samples that represented acute and convalescent COVID-19. The cDNA or gDNA used as material had been derived from T cells, B-cell-depleted T cells, or PBMCs.

Repertoires were generated with immunoSEQ multiplex PCR, while TCRdb's copy carries only in-frame clones and drops some. This table holds about 400,000 clones, 89% found once. The receptor was isolated from a man aged 35-49 years with acute or convalescent COVID-19. Source material: peripheral blood.

CDR3 in amino acids: CASAVGLDHEKLFF. CDR3 nucleotides: TGTGCCAGCGCCGTGGGCCTGGATCATGAAAAACTGTTTTTT. The chain has TRBV19 and TRBJ1-4, with D uncertain. This CDR3 comprises 14 residues. From germline, CDR1 is LNHDA and CDR2 SQIVND (reference sequence). The V gene lost 9 bases and the J gene lost 6 bases, with 17 bases spanning the gap.